This T cell receptor beta chain was profiled in a study of blood T cell repertoires in COVID-19. Generated by immunoSEQ multiplex PCR, the TCRdb table keeps only in-frame clones and is missing some. Altogether about 45,000 clones are present, roughly 87% being singletons, with the ten largest covering 6.2%. CDR3 length: 11 residues. V was shortened by 9 bases and J by 4 bases, with 9 bases between the two germline ends. Germline V gene sequence: CDR1 MNHEY, CDR2 SVGAGI. The V gene is TRBV6-5, the J gene TRBJ1-2; D remains ambiguous. The source material was peripheral blood. The origin of this receptor is a human donor in a cohort sampled during active COVID-19. CDR3 sequence: CASLNSYGYTF. In DNA form, the CDR3 reads TGTGCCAGTCTTAATAGCTATGGCTACACCTTC.